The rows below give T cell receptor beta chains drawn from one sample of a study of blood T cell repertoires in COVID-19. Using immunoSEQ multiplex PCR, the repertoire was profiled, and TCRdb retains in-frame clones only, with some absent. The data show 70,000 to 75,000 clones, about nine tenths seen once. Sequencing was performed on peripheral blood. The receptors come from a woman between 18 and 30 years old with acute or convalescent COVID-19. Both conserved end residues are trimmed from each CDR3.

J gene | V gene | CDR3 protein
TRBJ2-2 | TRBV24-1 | ATSNRAGELF
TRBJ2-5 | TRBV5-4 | ASSLAGHIQETQY
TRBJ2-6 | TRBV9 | ASSVEGGGISGANVLT
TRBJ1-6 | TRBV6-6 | ASSPRGLSPLH
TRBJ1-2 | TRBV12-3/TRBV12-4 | ASSLVRVDGYT
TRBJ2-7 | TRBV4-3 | ASSQRQGVPYEQY
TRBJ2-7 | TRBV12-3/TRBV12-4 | ASSRDRTYEQY
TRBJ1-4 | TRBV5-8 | ASSLRLGSTNEKLF
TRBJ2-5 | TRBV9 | ASSVGQQARGTETQY
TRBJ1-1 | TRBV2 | ASSEGRVTEAF
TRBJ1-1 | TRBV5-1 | ASSLDGTPNTEAF
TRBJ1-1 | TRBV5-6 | ASTYAENTEAF
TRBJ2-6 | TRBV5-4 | ASSLVLQHLSGANVLT
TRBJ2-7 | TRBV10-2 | ASSVTSGTSYEQY
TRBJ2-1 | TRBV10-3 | AISGDRDYNEQF
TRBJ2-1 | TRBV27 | ASSPTTGVNEQF
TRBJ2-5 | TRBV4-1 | ASSQVRSQETQY
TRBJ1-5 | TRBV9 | ASSVGRQGGQPQH
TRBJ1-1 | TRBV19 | ASSATGVSTEAF
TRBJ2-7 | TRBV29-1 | SVAATGREQY
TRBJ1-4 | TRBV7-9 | ASSIRQGIVEKLF
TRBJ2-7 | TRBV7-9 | ASSLLSAGVDEQY
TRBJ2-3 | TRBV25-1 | ASSRTSGTDTQY
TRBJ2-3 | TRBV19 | ASSDRAPTGDTQY
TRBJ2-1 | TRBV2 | ASRDQAGVTYNEQF
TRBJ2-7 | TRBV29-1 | SVVSLSDYEQY
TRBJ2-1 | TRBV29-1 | SVEIAGASEQF
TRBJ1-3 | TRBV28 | ASSLDGQPHSGNTIY
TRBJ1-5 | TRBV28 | ASSLRDRVQPQH
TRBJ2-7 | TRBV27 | ASSLFMGGEQY
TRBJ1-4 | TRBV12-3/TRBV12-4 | ASSLGRDEKLF
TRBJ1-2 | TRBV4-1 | ASSQDGRGLYGYT
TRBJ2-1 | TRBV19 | ASSLSGGTNNEQF
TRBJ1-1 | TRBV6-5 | ASRKPTGKGTEAF
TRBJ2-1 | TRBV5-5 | ASSLVGQEYNEQF
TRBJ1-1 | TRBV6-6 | ASSLSRDMNTEAF
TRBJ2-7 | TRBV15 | ATSRDLGQAYEQY
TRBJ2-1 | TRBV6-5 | ASRAGLGLGEQF
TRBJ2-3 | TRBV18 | ASSERITGDTQY
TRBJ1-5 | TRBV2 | ASRTGGPNQPQH
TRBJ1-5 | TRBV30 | AWSVGGPAQPQH
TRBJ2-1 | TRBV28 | ASSLENFRGQF
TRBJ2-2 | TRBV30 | AWSVSVYPGELF